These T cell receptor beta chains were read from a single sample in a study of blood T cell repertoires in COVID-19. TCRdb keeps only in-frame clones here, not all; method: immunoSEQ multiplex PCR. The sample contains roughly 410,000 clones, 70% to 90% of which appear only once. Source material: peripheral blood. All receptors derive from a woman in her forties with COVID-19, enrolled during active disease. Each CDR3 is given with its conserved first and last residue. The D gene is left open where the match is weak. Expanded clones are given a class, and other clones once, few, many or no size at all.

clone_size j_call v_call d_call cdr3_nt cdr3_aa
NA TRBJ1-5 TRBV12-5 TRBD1 TGTGCTAGTGGTTTGGGGCAGACAGGGGGGATATGGAGCAATCAGCCCCAGCATTTT CASGLGQTGGIWSNQPQHF
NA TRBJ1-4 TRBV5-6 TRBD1 TGTGCCAGCAGCCCCAGGGGGAGAATGGTGTTTTTT CASSPRGRMVFF
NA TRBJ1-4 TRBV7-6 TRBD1 TGTGCCAGCAGCGCCGGGACAGGGTATGAAAAACTGTTTTTT CASSAGTGYEKLFF
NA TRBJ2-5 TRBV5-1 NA TGCGCCAGCAGCTTGACAGGGCCCCAAGAGACCCAGTACTTC CASSLTGPQETQYF
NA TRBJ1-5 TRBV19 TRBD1 TGTGCCAGTAGTCCATGGACAGGGAACTGGAACCAGCCCCAGCATTTT CASSPWTGNWNQPQHF
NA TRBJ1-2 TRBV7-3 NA TGTGCCAGCACCGGGGGATTGGGCTACACCTTC CASTGGLGYTF
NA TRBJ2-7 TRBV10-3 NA TGTGCCATCAGTGGGACGGGAACCTACGAGCAGTACTTC CAISGTGTYEQYF
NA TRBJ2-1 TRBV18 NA TGTGCCAGCTCAAAATACGGACAGCCCGACAATGAGCAGTTCTTC CASSKYGQPDNEQFF
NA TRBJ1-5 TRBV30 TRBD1 TGTGCCTGGAGTGCCGCAGGGGGGAGCAATCAGCCCCAGCATTTT CAWSAAGGSNQPQHF
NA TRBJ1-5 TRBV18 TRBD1 TGTGCCAGCTCGCCTGACAGGGATCCTGGTCAGCCCCAGCATTTT CASSPDRDPGQPQHF
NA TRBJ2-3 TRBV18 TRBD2 TGTGCCAGCTCACCACCGGGCAGCGGGAGCTCGGCAGATACGCAGTATTTT CASSPPGSGSSADTQYF
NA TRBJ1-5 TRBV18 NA TGTGCCAGCTCACTAGGGGGGGATCAGCCCCAGCATTTT CASSLGGDQPQHF
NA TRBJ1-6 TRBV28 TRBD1 TGTGCCAGCAGTCCACGGACAGGGGGAGGTTCACCCCTCCACTTT CASSPRTGGGSPLHF
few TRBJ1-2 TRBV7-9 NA TGTGCCAGCACGTGGTCCCCAGGAGGAGGCTACACCTTC CASTWSPGGGYTF
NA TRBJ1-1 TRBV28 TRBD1 TGTGCCAGCAGTCTCCCCAGACAGGGGTTAATAAACACTGAAGCTTTCTTT CASSLPRQGLINTEAFF
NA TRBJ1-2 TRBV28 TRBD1 TGTGCCAGCAGTTACGGACAGGACTATGGCTACACCTTC CASSYGQDYGYTF
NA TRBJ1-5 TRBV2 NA TGTGCCAGCAGTGAATGGGGCAGGGTCGGGCAGCCCCAGCATTTT CASSEWGRVGQPQHF